This note documents a single TCR beta chain sequence. Profiled with immunoSEQ multiplex PCR; TCRdb holds only in-frame clones, not every one. The sample lists around 140,000 clones; roughly 90% were seen once. Participants were placed into cohorts based on the clinical history they reported. Those designated as exposed participants met a COVID-19 case within 2 weeks before study entry. This record comes from a study of blood T cell repertoires in COVID-19. The overall study: Some COVID-19 samples were acute and others convalescent; all came from the United States, Italy and Spain. Nucleic acid was either cDNA or gDNA, and it came from T cells, B-cell-depleted T cells, or PBMCs.

The CDR3 totals 12 residues. V was trimmed by 4 bases and J by 5 bases, leaving 6 bases between them. In germline, CDR1 is MNHEY, CDR2 SVGAGI. The receptor's source is a woman aged 40 to 50 who had been exposed to COVID-19. The sample was PBMCs or T cells enriched from blood (not recorded which). The gene calls are TRBV6-5 and TRBJ1-5; D not certain. CDR3 amino acids: CASSSQDQPQHF. The CDR3 DNA reads as TGTGCCAGCAGTTCCCAGGATCAGCCCCAGCATTTT.